This T cell receptor (beta chain) derives from a study of shared clonotypes between healthy human individuals. Notes on this clone: Its target is unknown.

The study's findings and limits: Donor clonotype sharing was expected to depend on sequencing depth.

In the sorted-subset replicate PCRs, 200 ng DNA, 25,000 to 35,000 T cell genomes, was used. Per the original data handling: Because ImmunoSEQ provided only junction sequences with no quality scores, the filtering differed. Only in-frame clones appear in the TCRdb table, and some are missing; sequencing was by immunoSEQ multiplex PCR. That table furnishes V, J and clone size, whereas the DNA furnished D and trimming. The sample includes about 2.4 million clones, 93% of them seen just once. The length of the CDR3 is 13 residues. The germline V gene encodes CDR1 SGHNT and CDR2 YYREEE (reference sequence). The V end lost 1 base, the J end lost 3 bases, and 7 bases lay between the germline ends. The donors, all of them Caucasian adults, lived in Nashville, Tennessee.

This TCR was sampled from a man between 18 and 35 years old in good health. Some clones in this sample may be carry-over from other donors' samples. This sequence joins TRBV5-4 and TRBJ1-1; D not resolved. Sequencing used naive CD4+ T cells from PBMCs. Indicated subset: CD45RA+ positively selected. The CDR3 loop reads CASSLTQYTEAFF. CDR3 nucleotides: TGTGCCAGCAGCTTGACACAGTACACTGAAGCTTTCTTT.